The 20 T cell receptor beta chains reported below all come from one sample, sequenced in a study of T cells in Graves' hyperthyroidism and ophthalmopathy. The investigators amplified TCR beta CDR3 regions from RNA transcripts. The study used the HTBI primer set for a first-round RT-PCR of the TCR CDR3. Via MiXCR, TCRdb re-called the multiplex PCR reads, giving one row per CDR3 protein. The profile shows 300,000 or so distinct CDR3 sequences, about a sixth of them singletons. The sequencing input was blood. The receptors were sampled from a woman in her fifties or sixties with Graves' ophthalmopathy.

This clonotype showed up many times. The chain couples TRBV7-9 to TRBJ2-1; 12 bases agree with TRBD2. The germline V gene has CDR1 SEHNR and CDR2 FQNEAQ (reference sequence). Trimming at V came to 3 bases and at J to 3 bases, leaving 9 bases not matched to a gene. This CDR3 contains 18 residues. The CDR3 protein is CASSLRRATSGSYNEQFF. The CDR3 nucleotides are TGTGCCAGCAGCTTGAGGAGAGCGACTAGCGGGAGCTACAATGAGCAGTTCTTC.

This clonotype was found many times. The CDR3 DNA reads as TGCGCCAGCAGCTTCCAGGGCGTCAATGAGCAGTTCTTC. Amino acids: CASSFQGVNEQFF. The V gene is TRBV5-1, the J gene TRBJ2-1, with D tentatively TRBD1 (5 bases). V was shortened by 2 bases and J by 6 bases, with 9 bases between the two germline ends. The germline V gene has CDR1 SGHRS and CDR2 YFSETQ. The CDR3 contains 13 residues.

The chain's CDR3 is CASSIRARGNTGELFF. In DNA, the CDR3 is TGTGCCAGTAGTATAAGGGCCAGGGGGAACACCGGGGAGCTGTTTTTT. This sequence joins TRBV19 and TRBJ2-2; D is possibly TRBD1 (6 bases). The germline CDR1 and CDR2 sequences are LNHDA and SQIVND (reference sequence). The ends were cut back, 2 bases at V and 1 base at J, with 11 bases in the middle. CDR3 size: 16 residues.

This clonotype has a count of ten or more. This chain uses TRBV7-8 with TRBJ1-2; D gene uncertain. The length of the CDR3 is 16 residues. In germline, CDR1 is SGHVS, CDR2 FQNEAQ. V lost 4 bases to trimming and J lost 4 bases, with 19 bases between them. The CDR3 sequence is CASSSQRIGRIYGYTF. Here the CDR3 DNA reads TGTGCCAGCAGCTCACAGAGGATCGGACGGATCTATGGCTACACCTTC.

This clonotype has only a few counts. This chain links TRBV7-2 with TRBJ2-1; perhaps D is TRBD1 or TRBD2 (6 bases each). This CDR3 spans 20 amino acids. V was pared by 1 base and J by 6 bases, with 28 bases between. Germline V gives CDR1 SGHTA, CDR2 FQGNSA. CDR3 protein: CASSLVEFGRARGVPNEQFF. The CDR3 coding sequence is TGTGCCAGCAGCTTAGTCGAGTTTGGCAGGGCAAGGGGGGTCCCCAATGAGCAGTTCTTC. The whole variable domain, filled in from reference TRBV7-2 and TRBJ2-1, reads GAGVSQSPSNKVTEKGKDVELRCDPISGHTALYWYRQSLGQGLEFLIYFQGNSAPDKSGLPSDRFSAERTGGSVSTLTIQRTQQEDSAVYLCASSLVEFGRARGVPNEQFFGPGTRLTVL.

V usage is TRBV5-4 and J usage is TRBJ2-3, with a weak D call TRBD2 (6 bases). The V gene's germline CDR1 is SGHNT and CDR2 YYREEE (reference sequence). The CDR3 totals 15 residues. Trimming shortened V by 2 bases and J by 1 base, and 11 bases separated the two germline ends. The CDR3 DNA is TGTGCCAGCAGCTTAGGACCGGGGGGCACAGATACGCAGTATTTT. This sequence encodes CASSLGPGGTDTQYF.

This clonotype showed up just a few times. The chain is built from TRBV20-1 and TRBJ1-6; TRBD1 matches 10 bases. V lost 6 bases to trimming and J lost 1 base; unmatched junction nucleotides: 3. This CDR3 contains 15 residues. Germline CDR1 and CDR2: DFQATT and SNEGSKA (reference sequence). CDR3 amino acids: CSAWTGGSYNSPLHF. The CDR3 DNA is TGCAGTGCGTGGACAGGGGGATCCTATAATTCACCCCTCCACTTT.

As concerns this clonotype: A much larger clone differs from this one at a single base, so this may be a read error. The rearrangement joins TRBV4-3 to TRBJ1-2; a possible D gene is TRBD1 (5 bases). The CDR3 length is 14 residues. Germline assignment: CDR1 LGHNA and CDR2 YSLEER. CDR3 loop: CASSPLADSWGCTF. CDR3 DNA: TGCGCCAGCAGCCCCCTTGCCGATTCGTGGGGCTGCACCTTC.

Points on this clonotype: A much larger clone lies one base from this, so it may be a read error. The rearrangement uses TRBV10-3 and TRBJ1-4, with D hard to call. This CDR3 has 13 amino acids. Germline CDR1 ENHRY, CDR2 SYGVKD. The CDR3 DNA reads TGTACCATCAGTGAGTCGGCCGATGAAAAACTGTTTTTT. Its translation is CTISESADEKLFF.

The genes are TRBV3-1 and TRBJ2-5; 16 positions agree with TRBD2. The CDR3 loop spans 19 amino acids. CDR1 and CDR2 (germline): LGHDT, YNNKEL (reference sequence). V gave up 2 bases and J gave up 6 bases; unmatched junction bases: 12. The CDR3 nucleotides read TGTGCCAGCAGCCAATTTGGGACTAGCGGGGGGGCAAGTCGAAAGACCCAGTACTTC. Protein: CASSQFGTSGGASRKTQYF.

This clonotype has at least ten counts. The rearrangement joins TRBV4-3 to TRBJ2-7; D remains ambiguous. With 0 bases removed from V and 0 bases from J, the gap between germline ends came to 12 bases. The CDR3 has 16 amino acids. CDR1 LGHNA and CDR2 YSLEER come from the germline V gene. CDR3 loop: CASSQDQVTSSYEQYF. DNA of the CDR3: TGCGCCAGCAGCCAAGATCAGGTGACCAGCTCCTACGAGCAGTACTTC.

This clonotype has at least ten counts. This chain uses TRBV28 with TRBJ2-1; the D gene is possibly TRBD1 (5 bases). The CDR3 is 15 amino acids. Germline V gene data show CDR1 as MDHEN and CDR2 as SYDVKM. Trimming cost V 5 bases and J 5 bases, with 16 bases left between them. The CDR3, as DNA: TGTGCCAGCAGTCCCCTTAAGGGGCGCGACAATGAGCAGTTCTTC. Its protein is CASSPLKGRDNEQFF.

This clonotype was recorded a few times. The V and J genes are TRBV19 and TRBJ2-3; 11 bases are shared with TRBD2. Germline V gene data show CDR1 as LNHDA and CDR2 as SQIVND (reference sequence). The V and J ends lost 4 bases and 2 bases, in that order; junction bases with no gene match: 8. The CDR3 has 17 amino acids. The CDR3 nucleotides are TGTGCCAGTAGTACTCGAACTAGCGGGAGTCCCACAGATACGCAGTATTTT. This gives the protein CASSTRTSGSPTDTQYF.

The J gene is TRBJ2-6, the V gene TRBV27, with D tentatively TRBD1 (6 bases). V lost 5 bases and J 1 base, leaving 18 bases between the germline ends. CDR3 length: 18 amino acids. Germline V lookup: CDR1 MNHEY, CDR2 SMNVEV (reference sequence). The CDR3 sequence: CASSVDRTECSGANVLTF. CDR3 nucleotide sequence: TGTGCCAGCAGTGTAGACAGGACCGAATGTTCTGGGGCCAACGTCCTGACTTTC.

The rearrangement joins TRBV20-1 to TRBJ2-7; D unresolved. The CDR3 spans 12 residues. Germline V lookup: CDR1 DFQATT, CDR2 SNEGSKA (reference sequence). Deletions cut 3 bases from V and 1 base from J, with 7 bases between. The CDR3 nucleotides are TGCAGTGCTAGGGGAATTTCCTACGAGCAGTACTTC. It is translated as CSARGISYEQYF.

This clonotype was seen at least ten times. This chain joins TRBV6-5 and TRBJ2-1; 7 bases agree with TRBD2. CDR3 length equals 15 residues. V lost 0 bases to trimming and J lost 7 bases; unmatched junction nucleotides: 6. The germline gives CDR1 MNHEY, CDR2 SVGAGI. CDR3 protein: CASSYSIGGGNEQFF. CDR3 DNA sequence: TGTGCCAGCAGTTACTCGATTGGGGGGGGGAATGAGCAGTTCTTC.

This clonotype was seen only a few times. This chain uses TRBV6-1 with TRBJ1-4, with TRBD1 as a possible D gene (5 bases). The CDR3 is 13 amino acids. Trimming removed 7 bases at V and 4 bases at J, with 10 bases between. Germline V gene data show CDR1 as MNHNS and CDR2 as SASEGT. The CDR3 here is CASTGGVNEKLFF. The CDR3, as DNA: TGTGCCAGCACGGGAGGGGTTAATGAAAAACTGTTTTTT.

This clonotype was seen many times. This sequence joins TRBV7-2 and TRBJ2-1, with a tentative D call TRBD1 (5 bases). The V gene lost 7 bases and the J gene lost 7 bases, with 17 bases spanning the gap. The CDR3 loop spans 14 amino acids. CDR1 is SGHTA and CDR2 is FQGNSA in the germline V gene. DNA of the CDR3: TGTGCCAGCACCAGGGCAGGTTCTTGGAATGAGCAGTTCTTC. It encodes CASTRAGSWNEQFF.

This clonotype was picked up many times. The chain has TRBV28 and TRBJ2-5, with a possible D match to TRBD2 (5 bases). Germline assignment: CDR1 MDHEN and CDR2 SYDVKM. V shed 6 bases and J shed 7 bases, with 21 bases lying between them. This CDR3 is built from 15 residues. CDR3 coding DNA: TGTGCCAGCAGCCCTTCGACCGCCGGGAAGAGGACCCAGTACTTC. Translating gives CASSPSTAGKRTQYF.

Remarks on this clonotype: Mismatch with germline at one junction end may stem from a read error. CDR3 nucleotide sequence: TGTGCCAGCAGCCGAAGGGACTCCGGAAACGCCATATATTTT. Amino acids: CASSRRDSGNAIYF. The rearrangement links TRBV11-2 to TRBJ1-3, with D possibly being TRBD1 (5 bases). Germline assignment: CDR1 SGHAT and CDR2 FQNNGV. There are 14 residues in the CDR3.